This T cell receptor (beta chain) is drawn from a study of CD8+ T cells in alopecia areata. In the study overall: For the treated group, dosing was oral tofacitinib at 5 to 10 mg twice daily.

Study conclusions and caveats: Normal scalp had lower clonality than lesional scalp, with alopecia totalis/universalis lesions showing this most strongly.

Trimming stripped 3 bases from V and 8 bases from J, with 13 bases between. CDR3 length: 13 residues. CDR1 and CDR2 (germline): SGHTA, FQGNSA. Extraction of RNA preceded its reverse transcription into cDNA, which served as the sequencing template. TCRdb keeps only in-frame clones here, not all; method: immunoSEQ multiplex PCR. The sample includes more than 100,000 clones, 65% to 90% seen only once; the top ten take over 8.5%. The treatment was: oral pan-JAK inhibitor, 5-10 mg twice daily. As part of sample collection, lesional scalp punch biopsies and peripheral blood were taken from alopecia areata patients. Details on this clone: The target antigen is unknown.

V gene TRBV7-2 combines with J gene TRBJ1-2, with D hard to call. This specimen was CD8+ T cells sorted from blood, taken between weeks 30 and 35, from a patient treated with tofacitinib. The clonotype was recovered from a human donor with alopecia areata. The CDR3 nucleotides read TGTGCCAGCAGCTTTGCCTCTCCTCGGGGCTACACCTTC. As protein: CASSFASPRGYTF.